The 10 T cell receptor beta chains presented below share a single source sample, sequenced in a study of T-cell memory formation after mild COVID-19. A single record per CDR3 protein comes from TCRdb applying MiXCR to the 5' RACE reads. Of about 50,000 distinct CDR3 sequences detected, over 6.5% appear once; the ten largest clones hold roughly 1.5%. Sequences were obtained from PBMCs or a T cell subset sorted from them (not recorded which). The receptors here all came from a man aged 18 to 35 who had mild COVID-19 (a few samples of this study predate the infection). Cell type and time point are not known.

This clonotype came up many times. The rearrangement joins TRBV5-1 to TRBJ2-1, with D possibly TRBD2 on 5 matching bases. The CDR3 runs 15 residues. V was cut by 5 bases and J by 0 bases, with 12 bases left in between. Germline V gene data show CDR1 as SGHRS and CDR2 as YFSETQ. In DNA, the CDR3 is TGCGCCAGCAGTTTCGTAGCGAGCTCCTACAATGAGCAGTTCTTC. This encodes CASSFVASSYNEQFF.

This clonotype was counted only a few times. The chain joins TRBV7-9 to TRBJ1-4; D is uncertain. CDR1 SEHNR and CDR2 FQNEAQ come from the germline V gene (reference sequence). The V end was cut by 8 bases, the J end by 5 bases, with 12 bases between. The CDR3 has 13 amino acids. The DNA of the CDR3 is TGTGCCAGCGGCGGCAGGAGAAATGAAAAACTGTTTTTT. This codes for CASGGRRNEKLFF.

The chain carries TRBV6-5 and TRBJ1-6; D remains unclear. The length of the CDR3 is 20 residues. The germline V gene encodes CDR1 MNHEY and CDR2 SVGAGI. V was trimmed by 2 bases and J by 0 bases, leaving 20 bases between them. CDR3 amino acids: CASSYIVPGRISSYNSPLHF. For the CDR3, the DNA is TGTGCCAGCAGTTACATCGTGCCCGGACGGATTAGCTCCTATAATTCACCCCTCCACTTT.

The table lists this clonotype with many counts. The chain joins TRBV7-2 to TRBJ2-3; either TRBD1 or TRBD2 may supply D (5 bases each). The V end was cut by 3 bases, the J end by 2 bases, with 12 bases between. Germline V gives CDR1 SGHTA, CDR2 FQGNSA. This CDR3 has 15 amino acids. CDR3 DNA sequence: TGTGCCAGCAGCTTCAGTCGGGGCCTCACAGATACGCAGTATTTT. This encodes CASSFSRGLTDTQYF. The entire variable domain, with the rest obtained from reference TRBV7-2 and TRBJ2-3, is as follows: GAGVSQSPSNKVTEKGKDVELRCDPISGHTALYWYRQSLGQGLEFLIYFQGNSAPDKSGLPSDRFSAERTGGSVSTLTIQRTQQEDSAVYLCASSFSRGLTDTQYFGPGTRLTVL.

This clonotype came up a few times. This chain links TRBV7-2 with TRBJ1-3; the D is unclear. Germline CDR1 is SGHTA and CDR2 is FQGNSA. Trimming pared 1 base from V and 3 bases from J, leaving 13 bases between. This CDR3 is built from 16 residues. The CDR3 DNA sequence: TGTGCCAGCAGCTTAGTCCATAGTCTTTATGGAAACACCATATATTTT. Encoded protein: CASSLVHSLYGNTIYF. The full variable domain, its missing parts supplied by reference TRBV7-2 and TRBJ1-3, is GAGVSQSPSNKVTEKGKDVELRCDPISGHTALYWYRQSLGQGLEFLIYFQGNSAPDKSGLPSDRFSAERTGGSVSTLTIQRTQQEDSAVYLCASSLVHSLYGNTIYFGEGSWLTVV.

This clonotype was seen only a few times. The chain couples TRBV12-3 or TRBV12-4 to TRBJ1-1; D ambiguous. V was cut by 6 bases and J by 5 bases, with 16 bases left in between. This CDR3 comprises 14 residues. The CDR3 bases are TGTGCCAGCAGGACTTCAATGGAAGGAACTGAAGCTTTCTTT. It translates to CASRTSMEGTEAFF.

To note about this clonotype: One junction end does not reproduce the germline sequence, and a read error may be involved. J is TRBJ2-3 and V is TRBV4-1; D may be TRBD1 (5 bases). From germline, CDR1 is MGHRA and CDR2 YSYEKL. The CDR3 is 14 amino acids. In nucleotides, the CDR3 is TGCGCCAGCAGCCACGAGACAGCCACAGATACGAAGTATTTT. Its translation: CASSHETATDTKYF.

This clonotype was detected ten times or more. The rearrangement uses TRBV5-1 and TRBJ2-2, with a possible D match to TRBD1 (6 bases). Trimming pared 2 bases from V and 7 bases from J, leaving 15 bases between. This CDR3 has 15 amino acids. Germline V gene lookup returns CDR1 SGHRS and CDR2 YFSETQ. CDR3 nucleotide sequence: TGCGCCAGCAGCTTATTCCCAGGGGATGGCGGGGAGCTGTTTTTT. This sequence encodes CASSLFPGDGGELFF. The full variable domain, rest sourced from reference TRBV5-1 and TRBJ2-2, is KAGVTQTPRYLIKTRGQQVTLSCSPISGHRSVSWYQQTPGQGLQFLFEYFSETQRNKGNFPGRFSGRQFSNSRSEMNVSTLELGDSALYLCASSLFPGDGGELFFGEGSRLTVL.

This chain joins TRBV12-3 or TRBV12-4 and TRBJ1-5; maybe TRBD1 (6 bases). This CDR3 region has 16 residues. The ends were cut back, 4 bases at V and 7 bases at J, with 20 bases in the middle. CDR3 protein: CASSSTGGGAGQPQHF. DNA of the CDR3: TGTGCCAGCAGTTCGACCGGGGGGGGCGCGGGGCAGCCCCAGCATTTT.

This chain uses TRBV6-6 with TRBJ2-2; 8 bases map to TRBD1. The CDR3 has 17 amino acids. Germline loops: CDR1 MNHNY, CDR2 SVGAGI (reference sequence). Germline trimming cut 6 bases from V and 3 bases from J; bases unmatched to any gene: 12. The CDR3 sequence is CASSPALRGRDTGELFF. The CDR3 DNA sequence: TGTGCCAGCAGCCCTGCCCTCAGGGGGCGAGACACCGGGGAGCTGTTTTTT.